This T cell receptor (beta chain) was sequenced during a study of response to subunit inactivated influenza vaccine. The germline gives CDR1 MNHEY, CDR2 SMNVEV (reference sequence). V gave up 2 bases and J gave up 4 bases; unmatched junction bases: 4. This CDR3 contains 15 residues. TCRdb recomputed calls from the RT-PCR reads with MiXCR, one row per CDR3 protein. The repertoire holds about half a million distinct CDR3 sequences, with 7.6% as singletons. This clonotype was picked up a small number of times. This receptor was identified in a man aged 45 to 70 who received an inactivated influenza vaccine. The V gene is TRBV27, the J gene TRBJ2-2; 7 nucleotides agree with TRBD2. The sequencing used PBMCs from blood, collected roughly 24 months after vaccination. The CDR3 DNA reads as TGTGCCAGCAGTTTAGGGCGGGGGTTCACCGGGGAGCTGTTTTTT. The encoded protein is CASSLGRGFTGELFF.